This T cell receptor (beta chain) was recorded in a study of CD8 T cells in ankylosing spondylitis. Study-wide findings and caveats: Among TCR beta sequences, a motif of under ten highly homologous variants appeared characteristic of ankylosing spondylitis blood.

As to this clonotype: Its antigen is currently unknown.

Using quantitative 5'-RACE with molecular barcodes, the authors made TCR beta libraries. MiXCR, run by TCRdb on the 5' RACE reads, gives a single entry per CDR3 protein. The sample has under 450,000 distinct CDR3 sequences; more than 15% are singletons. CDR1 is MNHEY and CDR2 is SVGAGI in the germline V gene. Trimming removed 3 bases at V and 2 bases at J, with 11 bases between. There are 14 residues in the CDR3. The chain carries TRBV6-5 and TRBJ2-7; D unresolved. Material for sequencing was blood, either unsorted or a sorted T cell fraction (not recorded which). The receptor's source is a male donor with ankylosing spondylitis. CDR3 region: CASSYIAPPYEQYF. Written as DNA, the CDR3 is TGTGCCAGCAGTTATATAGCACCGCCCTACGAGCAGTACTTC.